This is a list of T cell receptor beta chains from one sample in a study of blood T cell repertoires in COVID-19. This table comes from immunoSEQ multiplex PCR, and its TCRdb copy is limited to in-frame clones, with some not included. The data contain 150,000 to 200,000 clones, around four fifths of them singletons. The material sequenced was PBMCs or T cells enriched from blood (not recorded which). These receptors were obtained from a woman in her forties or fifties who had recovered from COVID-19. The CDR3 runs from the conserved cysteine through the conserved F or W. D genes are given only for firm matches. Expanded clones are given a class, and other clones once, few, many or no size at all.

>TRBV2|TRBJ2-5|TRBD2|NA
CASRIAGEETQYF
TGTGCCAGCAGAATAGCGGGAGAAGAGACCCAGTACTTC
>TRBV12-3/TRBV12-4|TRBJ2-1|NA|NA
CASSVANGEQFF
TGTGCCAGCAGTGTAGCTAACGGTGAGCAGTTCTTC
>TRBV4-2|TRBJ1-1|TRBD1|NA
CASSQGAGQGTEAFF
TGTGCCAGCAGCCAAGGCGCCGGACAGGGGACTGAAGCTTTCTTT
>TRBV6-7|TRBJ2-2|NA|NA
CASSGRGAGELFF
TGTGCCAGCAGCGGGAGAGGAGCCGGGGAGCTGTTTTTT
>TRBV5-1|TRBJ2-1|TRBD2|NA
CASSLVAGGPEYEQFF
TGCGCCAGCAGCTTGGTAGCGGGAGGGCCTGAGTATGAGCAGTTCTTC
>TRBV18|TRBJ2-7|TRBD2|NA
CASSPPGLAGGEQYF
TGTGCCAGCTCACCACCGGGACTAGCGGGAGGGGAGCAGTACTTC
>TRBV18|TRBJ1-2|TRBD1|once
CASSLQGNYGYTF
TGTGCCAGCTCACTACAGGGGAACTATGGCTACACCTTC
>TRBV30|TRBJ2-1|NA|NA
CAWSRDYNEQFF
TGTGCCTGGAGTCGGGATTACAATGAGCAGTTCTTC
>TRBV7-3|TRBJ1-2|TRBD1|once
CASSMTGGAYGYTF
TGTGCCAGCAGCATGACAGGGGGCGCCTATGGCTACACCTTC
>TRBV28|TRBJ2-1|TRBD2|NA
CASIRGSGRGQFF
TGTGCCAGCATACGGGGTAGCGGGAGAGGGCAGTTCTTC
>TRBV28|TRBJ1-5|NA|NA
CASSSPGGGVDQPQHF
TGTGCCAGCAGTTCCCCCGGGGGGGGCGTAGATCAGCCCCAGCATTTT
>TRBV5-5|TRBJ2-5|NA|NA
CASSFRTEETQYF
TGTGCCAGCAGCTTCCGGACAGAAGAGACCCAGTACTTC
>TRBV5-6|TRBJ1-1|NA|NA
CASSPGGNTEAFF
TGTGCCAGCTCCCCCGGGGGAAACACTGAAGCTTTCTTT
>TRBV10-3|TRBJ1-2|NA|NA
CAISAGTDLGGYTF
TGTGCCATCAGTGCAGGGACTGACCTTGGGGGCTACACCTTC
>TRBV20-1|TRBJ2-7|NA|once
CSARRDYEQYF
TGCAGTGCTAGACGGGACTACGAGCAGTACTTC
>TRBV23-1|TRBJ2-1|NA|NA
CASSQETGSNEQFF
TGCGCCAGCAGTCAAGAAACAGGTTCCAATGAGCAGTTCTTC
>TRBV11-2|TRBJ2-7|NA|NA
CASSLEGYTGRYSYEQYF
TGTGCCAGCAGCTTAGAAGGTTATACAGGGCGATACTCCTACGAGCAGTACTTC
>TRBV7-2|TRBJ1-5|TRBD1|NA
CASSAPDRGDQPQHF
TGTGCCAGCAGCGCCCCCGACAGGGGAGATCAGCCCCAGCATTTT
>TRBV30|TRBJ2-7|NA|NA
CAWGLWRASISRSSYEQYF
TGTGCCTGGGGGTTATGGCGGGCTAGCATATCTAGGAGCTCCTACGAGCAGTACTTC
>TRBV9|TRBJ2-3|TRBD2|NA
CASSVDPPDSGRADTQYF
TGTGCCAGCAGCGTAGACCCCCCGGATAGCGGGAGAGCAGATACGCAGTATTTT
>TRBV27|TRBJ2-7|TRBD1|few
CASSAKGQGLSSYEQYF
TGTGCCAGCAGTGCCAAGGGACAGGGCCTAAGCTCCTACGAGCAGTACTTC
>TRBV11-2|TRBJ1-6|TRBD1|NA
CASSLDSPDRGSPLHF
TGTGCCAGCAGCTTAGATTCCCCGGACAGGGGTTCACCCCTCCACTTT
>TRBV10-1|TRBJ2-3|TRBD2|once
CASSSGRPDTQYF
TGCGCCAGCAGTAGCGGGAGACCAGATACGCAGTATTTT
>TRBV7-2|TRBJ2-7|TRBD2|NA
CASSPREDSYEQYF
TGTGCCAGCAGCCCCCGGGAGGATTCCTACGAGCAGTACTTC
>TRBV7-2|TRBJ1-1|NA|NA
CASTSYTEAFF
TGTGCCAGCACCTCTTATACTGAAGCTTTCTTT